Below are 5 T cell receptor beta chains sequenced from a single sample in a study of control samples from healthy donors and cancer patients. Sequencing used immunoSEQ multiplex PCR; TCRdb keeps in-frame clones, though not all of them. The table includes 350,000 to 450,000 clones, 90% detected once. The specimen was PBMCs. These receptors came from a man aged 40-50 years with head and neck cancer.

In this sample, this clone turned up a few times. This chain connects TRBV30 to TRBJ1-5, with 10 bases aligning to TRBD1. J was trimmed by 1 base and V by 3 bases; bases with no gene match: 6. The CDR3 extends over 16 amino acids. Germline CDR1 GTSNPN, CDR2 SVGIG (reference sequence). The CDR3 reads CAWRGQGMISNQPQHF. The CDR3 DNA sequence: TGTGCCTGGAGGGGACAGGGGATGATAAGCAATCAGCCCCAGCATTTT.

The chain links TRBV27 to TRBJ2-3, with a tentative D call TRBD2 (5 bases). V lost 2 bases, J lost 2 bases, and 17 bases lay in between. From germline, CDR1 is MNHEY and CDR2 SMNVEV (reference sequence). The CDR3 sequence is 17 residues long. The CDR3 nucleotides read TGTGCCAGCAGTTTAAAACTAGATTGGTCTTCCACAGATACGCAGTATTTT. Translated, it gives CASSLKLDWSSTDTQYF.

The J gene is TRBJ2-2, the V gene TRBV19; 8 bases are shared with TRBD1. The CDR3 runs to 16 residues. V lost 5 bases to trimming and J lost 4 bases; unmatched junction nucleotides: 9. The V gene's germline CDR1 is LNHDA and CDR2 SQIVND (reference sequence). In nucleotides, the CDR3 is TGTGCCAGTAGTTCGAGACAGGGGACCTCCACCGGGGAGCTGTTTTTT. Its protein product is CASSSRQGTSTGELFF.

The chain couples TRBV19 to TRBJ2-3; the D is unclear. V shed 4 bases and J shed 7 bases, with 12 bases lying between them. Germline assignment: CDR1 LNHDA and CDR2 SQIVND (reference sequence). CDR3 length equals 13 residues. The CDR3 DNA follows: TGTGCCAGTAGTACCGAGAGAGGAAATACGCAGTATTTT. This gives the protein CASSTERGNTQYF.

This chain links TRBV19 with TRBJ2-7; TRBD1 agrees at 9 bases. The junction had 7 bases not matched to a gene; V was cut back by 3 bases and J by 4 bases. Germline CDR1 is LNHDA and CDR2 is SQIVND (reference sequence). The CDR3 runs to 15 residues. The CDR3 reads CASSIARQGEYEQYF. The CDR3 DNA reads as TGTGCCAGTAGTATCGCCCGACAGGGGGAATACGAGCAGTACTTC. Full variable domain (outside the CDR3, taken from reference TRBV19 and TRBJ2-7): DGGITQSPKYLFRKEGQNVTLSCEQNLNHDAMYWYRQDPGQGLRLIYYSQIVNDFQKGDIAEGYSVSREKKESFPLTVTSAQKNPTAFYLCASSIARQGEYEQYFGPGTRLTVT.